These 29 T cell receptor beta chains were all obtained from the same sample, sequenced in a study of molecular identifiers for immune sequencing clone quantification. Using its own MiXCR run on the PCR reads, TCRdb lists one record per CDR3 protein. The sample records 100,000 or so distinct CDR3 sequences, roughly a third being singletons. Sequencing was done on a sample of naive CD8+ T cells from blood, with Jurkat cell RNA spiked in. Regarding subset: FACS-sorted CD8+CD4-CCR7+CD45RA+ naive T cells. These receptors were taken from a human donor in good health. Some libraries in this study had Jurkat cell RNA spiked in.

In DNA form, the CDR3 reads TGTGCCAGCAGCTTAGATACCCGCTTAGGCGGGAGTTCCTACAATGAGCAGTTCTTC. Protein sequence: CASSLDTRLGGSSYNEQFF. J is TRBJ2-1 and V is TRBV11-2; 7 bases agree with TRBD2. The CDR3 covers 19 residues. The trim removed 0 bases at V and 1 base at J, leaving 12 bases unmatched. The germline CDR1 and CDR2 sequences are SGHAT and FQNNGV.

This clonotype occurred many times. The V gene is TRBV7-9, the J gene TRBJ2-2, with 7 bases fitting TRBD2. The V gene's germline CDR1 is SEHNR and CDR2 FQNEAQ (reference sequence). J lost 2 bases, V lost 4 bases, and 10 bases had no gene match. The CDR3 length is 17 residues. The CDR3 protein is CASSSWRASGNTGELFF. The CDR3 DNA follows: TGTGCCAGCAGCTCGTGGCGGGCTAGCGGAAACACCGGGGAGCTGTTTTTT.

The chain links TRBV14 to TRBJ2-7; D is uncertain. CDR3 size: 10 residues. V shed 9 bases and J shed 7 bases, with 10 bases lying between them. In germline, CDR1 is SGHDN, CDR2 FVKESK. The DNA of the CDR3 is TGTGCCAGGCTATCCGGGGAGCAGTACTTC. It is translated as CARLSGEQYF.

This sequence joins TRBV9 and TRBJ2-3, with D unclear. CDR3 length: 12 residues. V lost 1 base and J 4 bases, leaving 4 bases between the germline ends. Germline values: CDR1 SGDLS, CDR2 YYNGEE. The CDR3 reads CASSVYPDTQYF. The CDR3 DNA is TGTGCCAGCAGCGTATATCCAGATACGCAGTATTTT.

The chain has TRBV9 and TRBJ1-5; possibly TRBD1 for D (6 bases). CDR1 is SGDLS, CDR2 YYNGEE, per germline. This CDR3 comprises 15 residues. Trimming removed 0 bases from V and 2 bases from J, with 9 bases in between. DNA for the CDR3: TGTGCCAGCAGCGTAGGGGGGGCTTGCAATCAGCCCCAGCATTTT. Its protein product is CASSVGGACNQPQHF.

For this clonotype: A much larger clone differs by one base, so this may be a read error. The gene calls are TRBV4-1 and TRBJ1-5, with D uncertain. The CDR3 length is 13 residues. Trimming took 0 bases from V and 9 from J, leaving 9 bases between them. Germline V gene lookup returns CDR1 MGHRA and CDR2 YSYEKL. CDR3 in amino acids: CASSQEGERPQHF. The CDR3 DNA reads as TGCGCCAGCAGCCAAGAGGGTGAACGGCCCCAGCATTTT.

This clonotype was observed a handful of times. One end of the junction is discordant with germline, which a read error may explain. The chain carries TRBV19 and TRBJ2-1; D possibly corresponds to TRBD1 (5 bases). The CDR3 spans 11 residues. Germline-derived CDR1 and CDR2 are LNHDA and SQIVND (reference sequence). This chain's CDR3 is CASSSGWGHGF. DNA of the CDR3: TGTGCCAGTAGTAGCGGCTGGGGCCACGGTTTC.

V usage is TRBV27 and J usage is TRBJ2-3, with 9 bases aligning to TRBD2. J gave up 2 bases and V 4 bases, and 7 bases lay outside the gene matches. This CDR3 spans 16 amino acids. Germline V lookup: CDR1 MNHEY, CDR2 SMNVEV (reference sequence). CDR3 region: CASSSLTGLATDTQYF. CDR3 in DNA: TGTGCCAGCAGTTCCCTCACGGGACTAGCCACAGATACGCAGTATTTT.

This clonotype was detected ten times or more. At one end, the junction sequence differs from germline, possibly due to a read error. The chain uses TRBV29-1 and TRBJ1-1; D might be TRBD1 (6 bases). CDR3 length: 12 amino acids. The V gene's germline CDR1 is SQVTM and CDR2 ANQGSEA. The CDR3 sequence is CSFDRLNTEAFF. The CDR3 nucleotides read TGCAGCTTTGACAGGTTGAACACTGAAGCTTTCTTT. Full variable domain (outside the CDR3, taken from reference TRBV29-1 and TRBJ1-1): SAVISQKPSRDICQRGTSLTIQCQVDSQVTMMFWYRQQPGQSLTLIATANQGSEATYESGFVIDKFPISRPNLTFSTLTVSNMSPEDSSIYLCSFDRLNTEAFFGQGTRLTVV.

In regard to this clonotype: The conserved phenylalanine or tryptophan is not found at the CDR3 terminus, so this likely reflects a read error. This sequence joins TRBV25-1 and TRBJ2-7, with D tentatively TRBD1 (6 bases). CDR1 and CDR2 from the germline V gene are MGHDK and SYGVNS. The V end was cut by 7 bases, the J end by 2 bases, with 21 bases between. There are 16 residues in the CDR3. The CDR3 here is CASTPMRQVGTYEQYL. The CDR3 DNA is TGTGCCAGCACCCCCATGAGACAGGTCGGTACCTACGAGCAGTACCTC.

Comment on this clonotype: This may stem from a read error, because a much larger clone lies one nucleotide away. The rearrangement joins TRBV9 to TRBJ2-3; no definite D call. CDR3 length: 15 amino acids. Germline lookup yields CDR1 SGDLS and CDR2 YYNGEE. Trimming took off 0 bases at V and 1 base at J, with 9 bases between the two ends. CDR3 sequence: CASSVALPGTDTQYF. The CDR3 nucleotides read TGTGCCAGCAGCGTAGCGCTACCCGGCACAGATACGCAGTATTTT.

The chain recombines TRBV28 with TRBJ2-2; perhaps D is TRBD1 or TRBD2 (5 bases each). Between the trimmed V and J ends, which lost 5 bases and 4 bases, there was a span of 17 bases. The CDR3 contains 16 residues. CDR1 is MDHEN, CDR2 SYDVKM, per germline. The CDR3 loop reads CASSPPRGPITGELFF. CDR3 nucleotides: TGTGCCAGCAGTCCCCCGAGGGGCCCAATCACCGGGGAGCTGTTTTTT.

This chain uses TRBV5-1 with TRBJ2-3; D is tentatively TRBD1 or TRBD2 (5 bases each). Germline V gene sequence: CDR1 SGHRS, CDR2 YFSETQ. The CDR3 totals 17 residues. Trimming removed 0 bases from V and 0 bases from J, with 14 bases in between. The CDR3 protein is CASSLAASGASTDTQYF. CDR3 in DNA: TGCGCCAGCAGCTTGGCGGCCTCCGGGGCTAGCACAGATACGCAGTATTTT.

The chain joins TRBV11-3 to TRBJ2-7; no clear D. The germline V gene encodes CDR1 SGHNT and CDR2 YENEEA. Deletions cut 5 bases from V and 5 bases from J, with 10 bases between. The CDR3 extends over 12 amino acids. The CDR3 region is CASSTTAHEQYF. DNA of the CDR3: TGTGCCAGCAGCACCACCGCCCACGAGCAGTACTTC.

Turning to this clonotype: This may be a read error, as it is one base from a much larger clone. The V and J genes are TRBV7-2 and TRBJ2-3; 10 bases are shared with TRBD2. The CDR3 length is 19 residues. J gave up 1 base and V 1 base, and 11 bases lay outside the gene matches. CDR1 and CDR2 from the germline V gene are SGHTA and FQGNSA. In DNA, the CDR3 is TGTGCCAGCAGCTTAGGGAGAGCGGGAGGGCCATGGGGCACAGATACGCAGTATTTT. Its translation: CASSLGRAGGPWGTDTQYF.

Points on this clonotype: This may be a read error, as it is one base from a much larger clone. The J gene is TRBJ2-7, the V gene TRBV7-2, with TRBD2 matching over 7 bases. Germline V lookup: CDR1 SGHTA, CDR2 FQGNSA. The CDR3 sequence is 18 residues long. Trimming at V came to 4 bases and at J to 12 bases, leaving 27 bases not matched to a gene. The CDR3 coding sequence is TGTGCCAGCAGCTACCGACCGGTCGGAGCGGGGCACCTCACGGGGCTGTACTTC. Translated: CASSYRPVGAGHLTGLYF.

The sample holds a few counts of this clonotype. The chain carries TRBV2 and TRBJ2-1; D not resolved. The CDR3 runs to 11 residues. V was shortened by 7 bases and J by 10 bases, with 11 bases between the two germline ends. CDR1 and CDR2 from the germline V gene are SNHLY and FYNNEI. The CDR3 bases are TGTGCCAGCAATCCGGGCCCCGAGCAGTTCTTC. It is translated as CASNPGPEQFF.

This clonotype was counted only a few times. The chain couples TRBV19 to TRBJ2-1, with D perhaps matching TRBD1 (5 bases). Looked up from germline, CDR1 is LNHDA and CDR2 is SQIVND (reference sequence). CDR3 length: 18 amino acids. Trimming pared 7 bases from V and 4 bases from J, leaving 26 bases between. CDR3 bases: TGTGCCAGTACGCCAGGGTCCATAATGTGGATAGGGTACAATGAGCAGTTCTTC. This codes for CASTPGSIMWIGYNEQFF.

In its sample, this clonotype was seen a few times. The chain employs TRBV11-2 and TRBJ2-5, with D possibly matching TRBD2 (7 bases). CDR3 length: 14 residues. The V gene's germline CDR1 is SGHAT and CDR2 FQNNGV. V lost 10 bases and J 4 bases, leaving 19 bases between the germline ends. The CDR3 DNA sequence: TGTGCCACCACGCCGGGGGGCGACACAGAGACCCAGTACTTC. This translates into CATTPGGDTETQYF. Looking up the rest from reference TRBV11-2 and TRBJ2-5 gives the full variable domain: EAGVAQSPRYKIIEKRQSVAFWCNPISGHATLYWYQQILGQGPKLLIQFQNNGVVDDSQLPKDRFSAERLKGVDSTLKIQPAKLEDSAVYLCATTPGGDTETQYFGPGTRLLVL.

This chain links TRBV2 with TRBJ2-5, with D hard to call. CDR1 and CDR2 from the germline V gene are SNHLY and FYNNEI. V dropped 6 bases and J dropped 4 bases, with 9 bases sitting between them. This CDR3 region has 12 residues. The CDR3 DNA follows: TGTGCCAGCAGCGCGCCACTAGAGACCCAGTACTTC. Its protein product is CASSAPLETQYF.

This clonotype was seen at least ten times. This chain uses TRBV28 with TRBJ2-3; no definite D call. Per germline, CDR1 MDHEN and CDR2 SYDVKM. The germline V and J ends were trimmed by 6 bases and 1 base, with 5 bases remaining between them. The CDR3 is made up of 12 amino acids. CDR3 protein: CASSLRTDTQYF. As DNA, the CDR3 is TGTGCCAGCAGCCTGCGCACAGATACGCAGTATTTT.

The chain couples TRBV6-5 to TRBJ2-7, with 10 bases that match TRBD2. V was clipped by 0 bases and J by 6 bases; unmatched bases: 8. CDR1 MNHEY and CDR2 SVGAGI come from the germline V gene. The CDR3 totals 16 residues. The CDR3 sequence: CASSYSKAGGPIEQYF. In DNA, the CDR3 is TGTGCCAGCAGTTACTCGAAAGCGGGAGGGCCCATCGAGCAGTACTTC.

CDR3 sequence: CASRTTFVSYEQYF. CDR3 DNA sequence: TGTGCCAGCAGGACGACATTCGTCTCCTACGAGCAGTACTTC. The chain couples TRBV28 to TRBJ2-7; D not resolved. V was clipped by 6 bases and J by 0 bases, with 12 bases between them. CDR3 size: 14 residues. In germline, CDR1 is MDHEN, CDR2 SYDVKM. Complete variable domain (other parts from reference TRBV28 and TRBJ2-7): DVKVTQSSRYLVKRTGEKVFLECVQDMDHENMFWYRQDPGLGLRLIYFSYDVKMKEKGDIPEGYSVSREKKERFSLILESASTNQTSMYLCASRTTFVSYEQYFGPGTRLTVT.

Comments on this clonotype: Possible read error: a much larger clone is one base away. The chain combines TRBV5-5 with TRBJ2-7; D possibly corresponds to TRBD2 (6 bases). The CDR3 has 13 amino acids. V was trimmed by 3 bases and J by 2 bases, leaving 9 bases between them. Germline V gives CDR1 SGHKS, CDR2 YYEKEE (reference sequence). The CDR3 nucleotides read TGTGCCAGCAGCTCGGGACTCCCCTACGAGCAGTACTTC. Its protein is CASSSGLPYEQYF.

Turning to this clonotype: The germline gene is not matched at one end of the junction; a read error may be the cause. The chain is built from TRBV24-1 and TRBJ2-3, with a possible D match to TRBD2 (6 bases). Germline CDR1 is KGHDR and CDR2 is SFDVKD. The CDR3 runs 15 residues. The CDR3 bases are TGTGCCACCAGTGATTTGATGTCTAGCGTAGATACGCTGTATTTT. Encoded protein: CATSDLMSSVDTLYF.

The table lists this clonotype with many counts. CDR3 amino acids: CASSFRDRGGQPQHF. In DNA form, the CDR3 reads TGTGCCAGCAGTTTTCGTGACAGGGGCGGACAGCCCCAGCATTTT. This sequence joins TRBV12-3 or TRBV12-4 and TRBJ1-5; 8 nucleotides match TRBD1. CDR3 length: 15 amino acids. J gave up 7 bases and V 3 bases, and 8 bases lay outside the gene matches.

Note on this clonotype: Its ends do not fully match the called genes, so a read error is possible. V usage is TRBV28 and J usage is TRBJ2-5, with D unclear. Germline V gene lookup returns CDR1 MDHEN and CDR2 SYDVKM. The CDR3 has 14 residues. CDR3: CASSLTGTQETLYF. The CDR3 DNA is TGTGCCAGCAGTTTAACGGGTACCCAAGAGACCCTGTACTTC.

There are a few counts of this clonotype. V is TRBV6-2 or TRBV6-3 and J is TRBJ1-1; tentative D call: TRBD1 (6 bases). Per germline, CDR1 MNHEY and CDR2 SVGEGT. V was clipped by 6 bases and J by 5 bases, with 13 bases between them. This CDR3 is 13 amino acids long. CDR3 residues: CASRKGQITEAFF. The CDR3 nucleotides are TGTGCCAGCAGAAAGGGACAAATTACTGAAGCTTTCTTT.

This clonotype was seen only a few times. The chain is built from TRBV6-6 and TRBJ1-5, with D unresolved. Germline V gene sequence: CDR1 MNHNY, CDR2 SVGAGI (reference sequence). With 2 bases removed from V and 2 bases from J, the gap between germline ends came to 10 bases. CDR3 length: 15 amino acids. As DNA, the CDR3 is TGTGCCAGCAGTTACCCGCCCCGGGGCAATCAGCCCCAGCATTTT. This translates into CASSYPPRGNQPQHF.